Listed below are T cell receptor beta chains from one sample, sequenced in a study of CD8 T cells in ankylosing spondylitis. Each CDR3 protein gets one entry after TCRdb re-called the 5' RACE reads with MiXCR. The data contain about 250,000 distinct CDR3 sequences, more than 25% of them singletons. Material: blood, either unsorted or a sorted T cell fraction (not recorded which). Receptor source: a male donor with ankylosing spondylitis or in good health (not recorded which). Both conserved end residues are part of each CDR3. Size is omitted from some rows. Given values are once, few, many or a class for expanded clones.

V: TRBV12-3/TRBV12-4; size: -; J: TRBJ2-5; CDR3: CASKATGRLETQYF
V: TRBV29-1; size: few; J: TRBJ2-5; CDR3: CSVVRTSEPGETQYF
V: TRBV24-1; size: -; J: TRBJ2-3; CDR3: CATSDSLLDTQYF
V: TRBV5-5; size: few; J: TRBJ2-2; CDR3: CASSAHLRGDTGELFF
V: TRBV20-1; size: few; J: TRBJ2-7; CDR3: CSAGLAGHSYEQYF
V: TRBV7-2; size: few; J: TRBJ2-7; CDR3: CASSLFRTVGKQYF
V: TRBV20-1; size: few; J: TRBJ2-1; CDR3: CSAKRFATSGYNEQFF
V: TRBV20-1; size: -; J: TRBJ2-5; CDR3: CSASRQPQETQYF
V: TRBV29-1; size: -; J: TRBJ2-3; CDR3: CSVVVVQGKLADTQYF
V: TRBV20-1; size: -; J: TRBJ1-1; CDR3: CSARGDRNSGGAFF
V: TRBV6-1; size: -; J: TRBJ2-7; CDR3: CASSTIFEDEQYF
V: TRBV6-2/TRBV6-3; size: -; J: TRBJ2-1; CDR3: CASSYSQGSEQFF
V: TRBV20-1; size: few; J: TRBJ2-1; CDR3: CCARESVSAGGRNEQFF
V: TRBV5-1; size: -; J: TRBJ2-7; CDR3: CGSRRDRDSYEQYF
V: TRBV12-3/TRBV12-4; size: -; J: TRBJ1-4; CDR3: CASRTDFLGEKLFF
V: TRBV20-1; size: few; J: TRBJ1-5; CDR3: CSARDSSASPNYSNQPQHF
V: TRBV20-1; size: -; J: TRBJ2-5; CDR3: CCARDRGGRYQETQYF
V: TRBV12-3/TRBV12-4; size: few; J: TRBJ2-1; CDR3: CASSPGLRGGNEQFF
V: TRBV5-5; size: few; J: TRBJ2-1; CDR3: CASSFTALPSYNEQFF
V: TRBV7-2; size: few; J: TRBJ2-3; CDR3: CASSYIPDDTQYF
V: TRBV15; size: -; J: TRBJ1-2; CDR3: CATRTGTHYGYTF
V: TRBV28; size: -; J: TRBJ2-7; CDR3: CASTQMRDKQYF